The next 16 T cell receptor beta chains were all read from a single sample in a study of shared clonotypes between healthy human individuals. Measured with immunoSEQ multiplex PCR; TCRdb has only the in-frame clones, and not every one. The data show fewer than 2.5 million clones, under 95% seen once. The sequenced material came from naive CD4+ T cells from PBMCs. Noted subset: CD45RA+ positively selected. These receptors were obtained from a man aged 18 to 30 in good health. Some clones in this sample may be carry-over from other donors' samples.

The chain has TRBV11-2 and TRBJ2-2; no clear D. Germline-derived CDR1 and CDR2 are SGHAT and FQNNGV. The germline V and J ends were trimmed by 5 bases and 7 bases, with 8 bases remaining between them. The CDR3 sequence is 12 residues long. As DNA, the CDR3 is TGTGCCAGCAGCCTAATGGGCGGGGAGCTGTTTTTT. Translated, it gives CASSLMGGELFF.

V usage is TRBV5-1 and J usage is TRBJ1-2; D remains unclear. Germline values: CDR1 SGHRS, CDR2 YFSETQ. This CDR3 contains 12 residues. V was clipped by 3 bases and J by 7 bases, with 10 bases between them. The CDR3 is CASSSMGIGYTF. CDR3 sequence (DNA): TGCGCCAGCAGCTCGATGGGGATTGGCTACACCTTC.

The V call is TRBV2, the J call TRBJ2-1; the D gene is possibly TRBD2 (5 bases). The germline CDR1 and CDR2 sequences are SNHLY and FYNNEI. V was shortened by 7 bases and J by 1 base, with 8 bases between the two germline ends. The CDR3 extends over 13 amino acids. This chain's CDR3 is CASTERSYNEQFF. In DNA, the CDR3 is TGTGCCAGCACCGAGCGGTCCTACAATGAGCAGTTCTTC.

CDR3: CASSPRLSNNEQFF. In DNA, the CDR3 is TGTGCCAGCAGCCCGAGACTTTCCAACAATGAGCAGTTCTTC. The V call is TRBV7-2, the J call TRBJ2-1, with D uncertain. CDR3 length: 14 amino acids. V shed 5 bases and J shed 5 bases, with 13 bases lying between them. CDR1 is SGHTA, CDR2 FQGNSA, per germline.

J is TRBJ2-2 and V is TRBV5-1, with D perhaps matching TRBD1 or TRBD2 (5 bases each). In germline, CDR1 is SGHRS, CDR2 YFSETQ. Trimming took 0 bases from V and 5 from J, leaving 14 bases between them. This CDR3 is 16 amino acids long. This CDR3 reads CASSLAPGRTTGELFF. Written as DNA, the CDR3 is TGCGCCAGCAGCTTGGCCCCGGGACGGACGACCGGGGAGCTGTTTTTT.

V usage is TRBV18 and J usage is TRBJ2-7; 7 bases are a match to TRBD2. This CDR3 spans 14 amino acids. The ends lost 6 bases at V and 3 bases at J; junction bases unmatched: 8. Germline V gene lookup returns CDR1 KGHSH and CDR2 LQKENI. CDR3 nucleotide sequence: TGTGCCAGCTCCCTCGGCGGGGGAGGCTACGAGCAGTACTTC. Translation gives CASSLGGGGYEQYF.

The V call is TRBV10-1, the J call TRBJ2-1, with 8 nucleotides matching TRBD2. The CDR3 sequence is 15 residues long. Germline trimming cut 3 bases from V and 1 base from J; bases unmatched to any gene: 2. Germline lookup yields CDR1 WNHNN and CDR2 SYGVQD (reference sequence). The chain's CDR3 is CASSDGRESYNEQFF. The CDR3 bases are TGCGCCAGCAGTGACGGGAGGGAATCCTACAATGAGCAGTTCTTC.

For the CDR3, the DNA is TGTGCCAGCAGCACTCGGGACAGTACGCCGTTCGGCACTGAAGCTTTCTTT. Encoded protein: CASSTRDSTPFGTEAFF. The chain uses TRBV9 and TRBJ1-1; TRBD1 aligns across 7 bases. The V gene end was trimmed by 4 bases and the J gene end by 4 bases; junction bases not matched to a gene: 16. The CDR3 runs to 17 residues. Per the germline V gene, CDR1 is SGDLS and CDR2 is YYNGEE.

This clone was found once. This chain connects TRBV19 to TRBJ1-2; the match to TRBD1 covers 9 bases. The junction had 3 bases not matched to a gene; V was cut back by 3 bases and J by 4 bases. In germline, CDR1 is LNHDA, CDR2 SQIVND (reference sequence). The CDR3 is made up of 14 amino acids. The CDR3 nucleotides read TGTGCCAGTAGTATTGGGACAGGGCCCTATGGCTACACCTTC. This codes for CASSIGTGPYGYTF.

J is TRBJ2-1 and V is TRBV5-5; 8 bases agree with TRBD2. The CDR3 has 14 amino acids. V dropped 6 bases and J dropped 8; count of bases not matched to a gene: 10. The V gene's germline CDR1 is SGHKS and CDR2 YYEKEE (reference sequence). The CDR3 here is CASNRGGGSDEQFF. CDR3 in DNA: TGTGCCAGCAACCGTGGCGGGGGGTCTGATGAGCAGTTCTTC. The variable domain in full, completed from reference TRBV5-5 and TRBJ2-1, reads DAGVTQSPTHLIKTRGQQVTLRCSPISGHKSVSWYQQVLGQGPQFIFQYYEKEERGRGNFPDRFSARQFPNYSSELNVNALLLGDSALYLCASNRGGGSDEQFFGPGTRLTVL.

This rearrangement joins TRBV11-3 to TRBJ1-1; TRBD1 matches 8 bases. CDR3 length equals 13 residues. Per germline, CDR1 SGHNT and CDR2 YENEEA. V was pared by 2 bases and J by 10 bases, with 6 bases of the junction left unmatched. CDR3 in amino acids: CASSLYHGQGAFF. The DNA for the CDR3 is TGTGCCAGCAGCTTATACCACGGACAGGGAGCTTTCTTT.

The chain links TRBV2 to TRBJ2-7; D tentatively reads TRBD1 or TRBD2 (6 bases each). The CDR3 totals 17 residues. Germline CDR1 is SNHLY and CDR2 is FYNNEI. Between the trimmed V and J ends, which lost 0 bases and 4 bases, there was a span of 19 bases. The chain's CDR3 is CASSEAGWDTGRYEQYF. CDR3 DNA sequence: TGTGCCAGCAGTGAAGCGGGGTGGGACACCGGGAGATACGAGCAGTACTTC.

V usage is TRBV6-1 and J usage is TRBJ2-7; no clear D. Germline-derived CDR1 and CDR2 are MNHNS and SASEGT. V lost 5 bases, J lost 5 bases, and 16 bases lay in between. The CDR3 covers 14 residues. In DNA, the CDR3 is TGTGCCAGCAGTCAGAGCTTACCGTCCCACGAGCAGTACTTC. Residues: CASSQSLPSHEQYF.

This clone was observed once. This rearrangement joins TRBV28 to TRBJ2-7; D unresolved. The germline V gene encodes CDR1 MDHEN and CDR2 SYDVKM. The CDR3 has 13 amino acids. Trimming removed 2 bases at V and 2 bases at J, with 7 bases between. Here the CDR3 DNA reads TGTGCCAGCAGTTTACCTATCACCTACGAGCAGTACTTC. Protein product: CASSLPITYEQYF. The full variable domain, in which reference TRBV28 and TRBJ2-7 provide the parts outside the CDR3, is DVKVTQSSRYLVKRTGEKVFLECVQDMDHENMFWYRQDPGLGLRLIYFSYDVKMKEKGDIPEGYSVSREKKERFSLILESASTNQTSMYLCASSLPITYEQYFGPGTRLTVT.

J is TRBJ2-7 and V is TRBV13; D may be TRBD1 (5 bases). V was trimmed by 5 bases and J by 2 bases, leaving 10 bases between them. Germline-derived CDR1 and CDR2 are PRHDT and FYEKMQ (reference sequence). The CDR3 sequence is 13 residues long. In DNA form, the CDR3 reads TGTGCCAGCAGCCCCGACAGAGCCTACGAGCAGTACTTC. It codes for CASSPDRAYEQYF.

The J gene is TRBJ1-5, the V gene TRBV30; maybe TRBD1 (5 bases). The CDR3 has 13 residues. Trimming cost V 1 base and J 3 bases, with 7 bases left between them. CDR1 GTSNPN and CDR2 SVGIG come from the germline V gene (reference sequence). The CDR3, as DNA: TGTGCCTGGAGTGGACAGAACAATCAGCCCCAGCATTTT. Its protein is CAWSGQNNQPQHF.